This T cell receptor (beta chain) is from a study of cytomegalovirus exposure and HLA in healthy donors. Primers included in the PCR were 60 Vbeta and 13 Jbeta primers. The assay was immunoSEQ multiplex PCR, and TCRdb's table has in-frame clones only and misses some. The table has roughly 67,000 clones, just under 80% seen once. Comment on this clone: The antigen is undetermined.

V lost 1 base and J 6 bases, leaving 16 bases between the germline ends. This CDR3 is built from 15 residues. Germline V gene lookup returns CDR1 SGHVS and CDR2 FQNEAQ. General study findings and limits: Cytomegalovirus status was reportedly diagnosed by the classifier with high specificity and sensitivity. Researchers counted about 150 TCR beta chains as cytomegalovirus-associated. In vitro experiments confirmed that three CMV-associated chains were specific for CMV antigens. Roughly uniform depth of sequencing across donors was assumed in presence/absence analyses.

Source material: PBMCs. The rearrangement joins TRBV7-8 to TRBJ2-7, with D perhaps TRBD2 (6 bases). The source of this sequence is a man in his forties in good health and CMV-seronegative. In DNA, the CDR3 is TGTGCCAGCAGCTTAGGTTGGGGGGTTCGGTGCGAGCAGTACTTC. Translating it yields CASSLGWGVRCEQYF.